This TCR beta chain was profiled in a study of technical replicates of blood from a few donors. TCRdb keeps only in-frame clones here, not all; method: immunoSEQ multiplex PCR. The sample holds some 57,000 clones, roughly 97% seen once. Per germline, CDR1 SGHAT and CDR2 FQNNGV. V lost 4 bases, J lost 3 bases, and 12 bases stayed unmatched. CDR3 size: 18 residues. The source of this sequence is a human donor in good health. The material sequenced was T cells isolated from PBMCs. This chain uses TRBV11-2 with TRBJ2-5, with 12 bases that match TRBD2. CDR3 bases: TGTGCCAGCAGCTACGGAGGGCTAGCGGGGGGGCTTAAAGAGACCCAGTACTTC. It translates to CASSYGGLAGGLKETQYF.